This is a list of T cell receptor beta chains from one sample in a study of cytomegalovirus exposure and HLA in healthy donors. Clones were read by immunoSEQ multiplex PCR, and TCRdb kept only the in-frame ones, dropping some. The data hold 100,000 or so clones, with around 71% observed a single time. The material sequenced was PBMCs. All receptors derive from a man younger than 40 in good health and CMV-seronegative. The CDR3 runs from the conserved cysteine through the conserved F or W. The D gene is left open where the match is weak. Part of the rows lack a size; the others show once, few, many or a class for expanded clones.

TRBV5-1	.	.	TRBJ2-5	CASISDNQETQYF	TGCGCCAGCATCTCAGATAACCAAGAGACCCAGTACTTC
TRBV11-2	once	.	TRBJ2-1	CASSLDLTGPSYNEQFF	TGTGCCAGCAGCTTAGACCTTACCGGTCCCTCCTACAATGAGCAGTTCTTC
TRBV27	.	.	TRBJ1-2	CASSQTEHYGYTF	TGTGCCAGCAGCCAGACAGAGCACTATGGCTACACCTTC
TRBV9	.	TRBD2	TRBJ2-2	CASSPRGLAGSAGELFF	TGTGCCAGCAGCCCTAGGGGACTAGCGGGGTCCGCCGGGGAGCTGTTTTTT
TRBV7-2	few	TRBD1	TRBJ2-7	CASSSPGQGLGWQYF	TGTGCCAGCAGCTCGCCGGGACAGGGCCTTGGTTGGCAGTACTTC
TRBV29-1	.	TRBD1	TRBJ1-1	CSVEGRQGVLEAFF	TGCAGCGTTGAAGGCAGACAGGGGGTGCTTGAAGCTTTCTTT
TRBV7-2	.	.	TRBJ1-3	CASSSSRGYTIYF	TGTGCCAGCAGCTCCAGCAGGGGCTACACCATATATTTT
TRBV6-6	few	.	TRBJ2-7	CASKGALYEQYF	TGTGCCAGCAAAGGGGCCCTCTACGAGCAGTACTTC
TRBV2	.	TRBD1	TRBJ2-7	CASSAGQAYEQYF	TGTGCCAGCAGTGCGGGACAGGCCTACGAGCAGTACTTC
TRBV6-1	.	.	TRBJ1-1	CASSDRIPNTEAFF	TGTGCCAGCAGTGACAGGATCCCTAACACTGAAGCTTTCTTT
TRBV28	.	TRBD1	TRBJ1-1	CASSSGTASNTEAFF	TGTGCCAGCAGTTCCGGGACAGCCTCGAACACTGAAGCTTTCTTT
TRBV6-5	.	TRBD2	TRBJ2-7	CASRPGLPLYEQYF	TGTGCCAGTAGACCGGGACTACCACTCTACGAGCAGTACTTC
TRBV27	.	.	TRBJ1-5	CASGPIGLRGQPQHF	TGTGCCAGCGGTCCTATCGGTCTAAGGGGTCAGCCCCAGCATTTT
TRBV7-9	.	.	TRBJ2-1	CASSLGATNEQFF	TGTGCCAGCAGCTTAGGGGCCACCAATGAGCAGTTCTTC
TRBV11-2	.	.	TRBJ2-7	CASSLDGGDYEQYF	TGTGCCAGCAGCTTGGATGGCGGTGACTACGAGCAGTACTTC
TRBV27	.	TRBD1	TRBJ1-5	CASSLGTGYQPQHF	TGTGCCAGCAGTCTAGGGACAGGGTATCAGCCCCAGCATTTT
TRBV30	.	.	TRBJ1-2	CAWSFGVDGYTF	TGTGCCTGGAGTTTCGGGGTGGATGGCTACACCTTC
TRBV5-4	few	.	TRBJ1-2	CASSLLTATGYTF	TGTGCCAGCAGCTTGTTGACAGCAACGGGCTACACCTTC
TRBV11-3	.	.	TRBJ1-3	CASSSRDSGNTIYF	TGTGCCAGCAGCTCCCGAGACTCTGGAAACACCATATATTTT
TRBV5-6	few	.	TRBJ2-7	CASSEGRDYEQYF	TGTGCCAGCAGCGAAGGACGGGACTACGAGCAGTACTTC
TRBV7-8	.	TRBD2	TRBJ2-3	CASSRTSEYTDTQYF	TGTGCCAGCAGCCGGACTAGCGAGTACACAGATACGCAGTATTTT
TRBV4-3	.	TRBD2	TRBJ2-2	CASSQDTGGGTGELFF	TGCGCCAGCAGCCAAGATACGGGGGGAGGGACCGGGGAGCTGTTTTTT
TRBV5-4	.	TRBD2	TRBJ2-2	CASSLMGLAGVTGELFF	TGTGCCAGCAGCTTGATGGGACTAGCGGGAGTCACCGGGGAGCTGTTTTTT
TRBV27	.	TRBD2	TRBJ2-1	CASSLLSGNSYNEQFF	TGTGCCAGCAGTCTCCTCAGCGGGAACTCCTACAATGAGCAGTTCTTC
TRBV7-9	.	TRBD1	TRBJ1-4	CSSSLVWGQGSNGNEKLFF	TGTTCCAGCAGCTTAGTATGGGGACAGGGGAGCAATGGTAATGAAAAACTGTTTTTT
TRBV10-1	.	TRBD2	TRBJ2-7	CASSESGAGVYEQYF	TGCGCCAGCAGTGAGTCGGGTGCGGGAGTCTACGAGCAGTACTTC
TRBV5-6	.	.	TRBJ2-3	CASSFRREVADTQYF	TGTGCCAGCAGCTTCAGGAGGGAGGTCGCAGATACGCAGTATTTT
TRBV5-6	.	TRBD2	TRBJ2-3	CASSFGGAVADTQYF	TGTGCCAGCAGCTTCGGGGGGGCAGTTGCAGATACGCAGTATTTT
TRBV5-6	.	TRBD1	TRBJ2-7	CASSPWTGAYEQYF	TGTGCCAGCAGCCCATGGACAGGGGCGTACGAGCAGTACTTC
TRBV7-2	.	.	TRBJ1-1	CASSLGRGEAFF	TGTGCCAGCAGCTTAGGCAGGGGTGAAGCTTTCTTT
TRBV4-2	.	.	TRBJ2-1	CASSQDPSGEQFF	TGTGCCAGCAGCCAAGACCCATCCGGTGAGCAGTTCTTC
TRBV6-5	.	TRBD2	TRBJ2-3	CASSKTSGARHTQYF	TGTGCCAGCAGCAAGACTAGCGGGGCACGACATACGCAGTATTTT
TRBV10-3	.	.	TRBJ2-5	CAISESGRETQYF	TGTGCCATCAGTGAGTCTGGGCGAGAGACCCAGTACTTC
TRBV10-2	.	.	TRBJ2-5	CASAYSFQETQYF	TGCGCCAGCGCCTACTCGTTTCAAGAGACCCAGTACTTC
TRBV7-9	.	.	TRBJ1-1	CASSLGPNRQLPNTEAFF	TGTGCCAGCAGCTTAGGCCCCAACAGACAGCTACCGAACACTGAAGCTTTCTTT
TRBV10-2	.	.	TRBJ2-1	CASSYSYNEQFF	TGCGCCAGCAGTTATTCGTACAATGAGCAGTTCTTC
TRBV7-9	.	.	TRBJ1-1	CASSQDGGAFF	TGTGCCAGCAGCCAAGACGGGGGGGCTTTCTTT
TRBV2	.	TRBD2	TRBJ2-1	CASRTSGWDNEQFF	TGTGCCAGCAGGACTAGCGGGTGGGACAATGAGCAGTTCTTC
TRBV9	.	.	TRBJ2-2	CASSVAAAAGELFF	TGTGCCAGCAGCGTAGCTGCGGCAGCCGGGGAGCTGTTTTTT
TRBV7-9	.	.	TRBJ2-1	CASSLAAHYNEQFF	TGTGCCAGCAGCTTAGCGGCCCACTACAATGAGCAGTTCTTC
TRBV25-1	.	.	TRBJ1-2	CASSESTATNYGYTF	TGTGCCAGCAGTGAATCGACAGCCACTAACTATGGCTACACCTTC
TRBV15	.	.	TRBJ1-1	CATSRAEDEAFF	TGTGCCACCAGCAGAGCGGAGGATGAAGCTTTCTTT
TRBV6-1	.	.	TRBJ1-1	CASRVVGGTEAFF	TGTGCCAGCAGGGTGGTGGGGGGAACTGAAGCTTTCTTT
TRBV6-5	.	.	TRBJ2-7	CASSYDSLGRGEQYF	TGTGCCAGCAGTTACGACTCGTTGGGGCGAGGCGAGCAGTACTTC
TRBV7-2	.	.	TRBJ1-1	CASSPQGTEAFF	TGTGCCAGCAGCCCACAGGGTACTGAAGCTTTCTTT
TRBV11-1	.	TRBD1	TRBJ2-6	CASSSKGTGFSGANVLTF	TGTGCCAGCAGCTCTAAGGGGACAGGCTTCTCTGGGGCCAACGTCCTGACTTTC
TRBV25-1	few	.	TRBJ2-7	CASSAYYEQYF	TGTGCCAGCAGTGCGTACTACGAGCAGTACTTC
TRBV4-2	.	TRBD2	TRBJ2-1	CASSQDLAGGHNEQFF	TGTGCCAGCAGCCAAGATTTAGCGGGGGGCCACAATGAGCAGTTCTTC
TRBV5-1	.	TRBD1	TRBJ1-1	CASSRTGDTEAFF	TGCGCCAGCAGCAGGACAGGGGACACTGAAGCTTTCTTT
TRBV4-2	.	TRBD1	TRBJ1-2	CASSPGQDKEYGYTF	TGTGCCAGCAGCCCTGGACAGGATAAAGAGTATGGCTACACCTTC
TRBV6-5	.	TRBD2	TRBJ2-3	CASSRSGRAPDTQYF	TGTGCCAGCAGTCGTAGCGGGAGGGCCCCAGATACGCAGTATTTT
TRBV29-1	.	.	TRBJ1-4	CSVAQGEPNEKLFF	TGCAGCGTTGCCCAGGGTGAACCTAATGAAAAACTGTTTTTT
TRBV4-3	.	.	TRBJ2-7	CASSQALGVSSYEQYF	TGCGCCAGCAGCCAAGCTCTCGGGGTTAGCTCCTACGAGCAGTACTTC
TRBV19	once	TRBD1	TRBJ1-5	CASRTGENQPQHF	TGTGCCAGTAGAACAGGGGAGAACCAGCCCCAGCATTTT
TRBV29-1	.	.	TRBJ2-2	CSVGEGVTGELFF	TGCAGCGTTGGGGAAGGGGTCACCGGGGAGCTGTTTTTT
TRBV6-5	.	.	TRBJ1-5	CASSYFGGSNQPQHF	TGTGCCAGCAGTTACTTCGGGGGGAGCAATCAGCCCCAGCATTTT